The rows below give T cell receptor beta chains drawn from one sample of a study of blood T cells in healthy people across ages. Each CDR3 protein is one row after TCRdb ran MiXCR on the 5' RACE reads. The sample yields about 320,000 distinct CDR3 sequences, roughly 27% seen once. Sequenced: blood. The receptors originated from a woman between 70 and 85 years old in good health. The conserved cysteine and the conserved F or W are not part of the CDR3 here. The D gene is left open where the match is weak.

14 | TRBV10-3 | TRBD1 | AIRGTGNTFTDTQY
13 | TRBV12-5 | . | ASGWRDRATGEQF
15 | TRBV27 | . | ASSLLAQARINTEAF
8 | TRBV20-1 | . | SARRSEQF
14 | TRBV18 | . | ASSSAPSIRALSLH
15 | TRBV4-2 | . | ASSQDRTVSGANVLT
14 | TRBV12-3/TRBV12-4 | . | ASKPTGYPRGYGYT
14 | TRBV7-2 | TRBD1 | ASSLRGGQGRDTQY
12 | TRBV4-2 | TRBD1 | ASSKDRMNSPLH
13 | TRBV28 | TRBD2 | ASSFTSGSYNEQF
12 | TRBV7-9 | . | ASSRGGREETQY
14 | TRBV7-2 | TRBD2 | ASTSLAGGWQETQY
12 | TRBV6-5 | . | ASRAGRLTGELF
11 | TRBV28 | . | ASSFVTVQDIT
13 | TRBV5-1 | . | ASSSQTGTTDTQY
17 | TRBV7-8 | . | ASSLERRPGNIAKNIQY
11 | TRBV20-1 | TRBD2 | SARRTSGYEQY
10 | TRBV29-1 | TRBD1 | SVGGQGYGYT
13 | TRBV7-3 | . | ASSLNAGWTGELF
13 | TRBV3-1 | . | ASSPIMTANTEAF
13 | TRBV4-1 | TRBD2 | ASSVGAGVYNEQF
11 | TRBV5-1 | TRBD1 | ASSADRADTQY
14 | TRBV12-5 | . | ASGSRLQGRTGELF
11 | TRBV5-1 | . | ASSIRPYNEQF
15 | TRBV18 | TRBD2 | ASSPSIAGGNYNEQF
17 | TRBV28 | . | ASSFSGVSVVSGANVLT
12 | TRBV6-5 | TRBD2 | ASSSGTSGSPGY
13 | TRBV12-3/TRBV12-4 | TRBD2 | ASRYREGSSDTQY
13 | TRBV29-1 | TRBD2 | SVGRLAGLGNEQF
13 | TRBV6-2/TRBV6-3 | . | ASTSAARDGSEQY
12 | TRBV3-1 | TRBD2 | ASDRDYPYNEQF
10 | TRBV2 | . | ASKTGRETQY
12 | TRBV12-3/TRBV12-4 | . | ASSTLWENTEAF
15 | TRBV7-2 | TRBD1 | ASSFAPTGGLGETQY
8 | TRBV20-1 | . | SVVADTQY
13 | TRBV6-6 | TRBD2 | ASIPGLAIQETQY
10 | TRBV11-2 | . | ASSTSRYEQY
13 | TRBV2 | TRBD1 | ASSRDRGTNEKLF
11 | TRBV20-1 | TRBD2 | SASILADNEQF
14 | TRBV11-2 | . | ASSFEGTSQQETQY
13 | TRBV6-2/TRBV6-3 | TRBD1 | ASRRRGDRVYGYT
11 | TRBV7-2 | . | ASSPSRGETQY
12 | TRBV28 | . | ASSWTMGVGGYT
12 | TRBV12-3/TRBV12-4 | TRBD1 | ASSPTGVGDEQF
13 | TRBV12-3/TRBV12-4 | . | ASSLLWQIDTEAF
10 | TRBV10-3 | . | ATQSMEDTQY
13 | TRBV29-1 | . | SVVGQGYGSYEQY
8 | TRBV2 | . | ASSRETQY
12 | TRBV4-3 | . | ASSHSSLGYEQY
13 | TRBV6-2/TRBV6-3 | . | ASISKAPPGNEQF